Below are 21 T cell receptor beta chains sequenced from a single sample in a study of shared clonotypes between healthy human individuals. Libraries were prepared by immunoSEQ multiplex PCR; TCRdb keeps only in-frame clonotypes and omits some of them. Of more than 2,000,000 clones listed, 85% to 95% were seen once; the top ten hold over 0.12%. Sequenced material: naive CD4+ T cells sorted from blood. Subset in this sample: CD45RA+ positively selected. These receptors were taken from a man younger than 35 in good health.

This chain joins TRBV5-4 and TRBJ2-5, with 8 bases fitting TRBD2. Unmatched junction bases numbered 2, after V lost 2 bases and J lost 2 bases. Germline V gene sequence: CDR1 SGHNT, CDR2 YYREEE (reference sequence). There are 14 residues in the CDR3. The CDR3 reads CASSLLAVQETQYF. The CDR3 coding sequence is TGTGCCAGCAGCTTACTAGCGGTACAAGAGACCCAGTACTTC. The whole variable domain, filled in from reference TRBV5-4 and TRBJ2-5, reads ETGVTQSPTHLIKTRGQQVTLRCSSQSGHNTVSWYQQALGQGPQFIFQYYREEENGRGNFPPRFSGLQFPNYSSELNVNALELDDSALYLCASSLLAVQETQYFGPGTRLLVL.

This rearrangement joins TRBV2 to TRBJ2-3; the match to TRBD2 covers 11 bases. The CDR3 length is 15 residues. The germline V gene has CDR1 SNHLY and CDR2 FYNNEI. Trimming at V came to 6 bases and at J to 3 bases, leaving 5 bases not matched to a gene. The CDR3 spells CASRELAGATDTQYF. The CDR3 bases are TGTGCCAGCAGGGAACTAGCGGGGGCAACAGATACGCAGTATTTT.

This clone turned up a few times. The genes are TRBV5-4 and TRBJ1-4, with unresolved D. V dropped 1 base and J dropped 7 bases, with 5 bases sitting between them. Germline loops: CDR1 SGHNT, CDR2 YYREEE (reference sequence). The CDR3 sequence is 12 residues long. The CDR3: CASSLQGEKLFF. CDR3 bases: TGTGCCAGCAGCTTGCAAGGTGAAAAACTGTTTTTT.

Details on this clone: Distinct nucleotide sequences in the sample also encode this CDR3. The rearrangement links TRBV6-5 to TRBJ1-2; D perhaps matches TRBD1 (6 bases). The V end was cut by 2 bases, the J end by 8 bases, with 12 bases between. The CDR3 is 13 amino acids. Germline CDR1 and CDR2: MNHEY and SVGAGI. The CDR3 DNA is TGTGCCAGCAGTTACCCAGGGGCGCGGGGCTACACCTTC. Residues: CASSYPGARGYTF.

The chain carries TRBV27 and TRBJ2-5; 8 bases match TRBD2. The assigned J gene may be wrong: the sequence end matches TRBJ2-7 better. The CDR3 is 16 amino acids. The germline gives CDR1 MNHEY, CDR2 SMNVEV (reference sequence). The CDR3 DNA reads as TGTGCCAGCAGCACCAGAAGCGGGGGCCTTTCCTACGAGCAGTACTTC. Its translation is CASSTRSGGLSYEQYF.

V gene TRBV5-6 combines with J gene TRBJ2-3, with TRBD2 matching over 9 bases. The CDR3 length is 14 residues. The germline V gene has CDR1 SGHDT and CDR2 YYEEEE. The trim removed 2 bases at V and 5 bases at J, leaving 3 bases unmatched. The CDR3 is CASSLTAGGDTQYF. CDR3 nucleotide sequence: TGTGCCAGCAGCTTAACAGCGGGAGGAGATACGCAGTATTTT. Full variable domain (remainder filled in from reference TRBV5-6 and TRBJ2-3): DAGVTQSPTHLIKTRGQQVTLRCSPKSGHDTVSWYQQALGQGPQFIFQYYEEEERQRGNFPDRFSGHQFPNYSSELNVNALLLGDSALYLCASSLTAGGDTQYFGPGTRLTVL.

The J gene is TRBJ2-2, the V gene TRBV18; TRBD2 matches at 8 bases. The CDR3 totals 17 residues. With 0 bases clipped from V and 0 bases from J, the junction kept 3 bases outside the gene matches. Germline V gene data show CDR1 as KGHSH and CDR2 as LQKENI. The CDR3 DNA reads TGTGCCAGCTCACCACCCACTAGCGGAACGAACACCGGGGAGCTGTTTTTT. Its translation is CASSPPTSGTNTGELFF.

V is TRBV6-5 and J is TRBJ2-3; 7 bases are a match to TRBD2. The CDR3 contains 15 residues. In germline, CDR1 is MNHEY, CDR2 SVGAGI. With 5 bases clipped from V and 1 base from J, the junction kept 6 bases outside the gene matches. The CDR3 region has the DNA TGTGCCAGCAGTCCCGGGACTACTGGCACAGATACGCAGTATTTT. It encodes CASSPGTTGTDTQYF.

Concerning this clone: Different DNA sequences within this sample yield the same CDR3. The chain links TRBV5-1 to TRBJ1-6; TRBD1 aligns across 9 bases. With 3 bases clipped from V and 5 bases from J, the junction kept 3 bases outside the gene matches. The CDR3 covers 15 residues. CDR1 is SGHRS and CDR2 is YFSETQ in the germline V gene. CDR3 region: CASSSRTGDNSPLHF. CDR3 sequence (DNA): TGCGCCAGCAGCTCCCGGACAGGGGATAATTCACCCCTCCACTTT.

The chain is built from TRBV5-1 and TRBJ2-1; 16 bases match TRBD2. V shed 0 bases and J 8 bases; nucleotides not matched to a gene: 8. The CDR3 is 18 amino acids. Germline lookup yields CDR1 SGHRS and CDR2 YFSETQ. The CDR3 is CASSLDHSGLAGGDEQFF. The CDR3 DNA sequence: TGCGCCAGCAGCTTGGACCATTCGGGACTAGCGGGGGGGGATGAGCAGTTCTTC. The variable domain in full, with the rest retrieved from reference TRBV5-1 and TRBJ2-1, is KAGVTQTPRYLIKTRGQQVTLSCSPISGHRSVSWYQQTPGQGLQFLFEYFSETQRNKGNFPGRFSGRQFSNSRSEMNVSTLELGDSALYLCASSLDHSGLAGGDEQFFGPGTRLTVL.

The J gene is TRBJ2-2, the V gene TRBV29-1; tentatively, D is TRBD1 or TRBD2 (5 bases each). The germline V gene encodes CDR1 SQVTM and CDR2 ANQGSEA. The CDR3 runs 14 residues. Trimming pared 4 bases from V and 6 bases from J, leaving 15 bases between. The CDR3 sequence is CSVGGDSWAGELFF. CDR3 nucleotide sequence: TGCAGCGTTGGAGGGGATAGTTGGGCCGGGGAGCTGTTTTTT.

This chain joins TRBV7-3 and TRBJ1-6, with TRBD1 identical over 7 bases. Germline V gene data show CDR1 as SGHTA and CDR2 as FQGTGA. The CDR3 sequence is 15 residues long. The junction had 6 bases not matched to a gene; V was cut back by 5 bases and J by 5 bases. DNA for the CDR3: TGTGCCAGCAGCGAAAGGGGGCCGGATAATTCACCCCTCCACTTT. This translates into CASSERGPDNSPLHF.

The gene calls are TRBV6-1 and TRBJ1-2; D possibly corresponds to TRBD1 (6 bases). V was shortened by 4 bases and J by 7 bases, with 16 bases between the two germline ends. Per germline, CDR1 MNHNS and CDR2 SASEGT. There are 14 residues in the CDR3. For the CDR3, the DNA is TGTGCCAGCAGTGTTTTGGGGGCACGCTTTGGCTACACCTTC. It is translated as CASSVLGARFGYTF.

Written as DNA, the CDR3 is TGTGCCTGGAGTGTAGGTCCAGGGGGCCAGCCCCAGCATTTT. It translates to CAWSVGPGGQPQHF. V usage is TRBV30 and J usage is TRBJ1-5; 8 nucleotides align to TRBD1. This CDR3 spans 14 amino acids. V shed 0 bases and J 7 bases; nucleotides not matched to a gene: 5. CDR1 GTSNPN and CDR2 SVGIG come from the germline V gene (reference sequence).

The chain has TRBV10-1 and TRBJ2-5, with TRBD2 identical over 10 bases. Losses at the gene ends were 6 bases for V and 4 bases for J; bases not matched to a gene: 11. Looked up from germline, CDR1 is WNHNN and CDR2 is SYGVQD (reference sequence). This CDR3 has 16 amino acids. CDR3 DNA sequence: TGCGCCAGCAGCCCAGGACTAGCGGCGGCAGGAGAGACCCAGTACTTC. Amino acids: CASSPGLAAAGETQYF.

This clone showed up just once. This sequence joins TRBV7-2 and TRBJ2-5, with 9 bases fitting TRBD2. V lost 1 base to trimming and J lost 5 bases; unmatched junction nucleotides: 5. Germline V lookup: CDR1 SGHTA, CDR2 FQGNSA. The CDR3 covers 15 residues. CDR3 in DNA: TGTGCCAGCAGCTTAGATAGCGGGAGCCGTGAGACCCAGTACTTC. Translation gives CASSLDSGSRETQYF.

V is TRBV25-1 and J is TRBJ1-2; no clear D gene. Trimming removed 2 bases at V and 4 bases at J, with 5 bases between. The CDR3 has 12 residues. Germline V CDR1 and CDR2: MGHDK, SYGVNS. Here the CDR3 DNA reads TGTGCCAGCAGTGAAGAGTTCTATGGCTACACCTTC. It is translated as CASSEEFYGYTF.

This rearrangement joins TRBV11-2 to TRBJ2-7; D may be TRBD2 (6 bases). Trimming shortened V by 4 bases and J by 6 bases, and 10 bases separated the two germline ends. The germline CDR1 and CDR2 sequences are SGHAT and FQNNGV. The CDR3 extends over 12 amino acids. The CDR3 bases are TGTGCCAGCAGCTCCATGCGGGGCGAGCAGTACTTC. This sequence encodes CASSSMRGEQYF.

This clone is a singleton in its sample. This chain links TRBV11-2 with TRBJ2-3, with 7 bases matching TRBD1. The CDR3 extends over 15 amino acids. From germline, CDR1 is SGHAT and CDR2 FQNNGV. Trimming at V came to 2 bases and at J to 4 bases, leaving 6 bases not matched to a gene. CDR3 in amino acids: CASSLPTGKADTQYF. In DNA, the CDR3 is TGTGCCAGCAGCTTACCGACAGGGAAGGCAGATACGCAGTATTTT.

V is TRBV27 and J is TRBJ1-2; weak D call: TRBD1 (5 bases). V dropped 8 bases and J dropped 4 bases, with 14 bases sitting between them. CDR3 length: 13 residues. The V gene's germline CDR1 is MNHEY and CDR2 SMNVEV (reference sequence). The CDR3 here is CASGPWDGYGYTF. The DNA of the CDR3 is TGTGCCAGCGGTCCGTGGGACGGCTATGGCTACACCTTC.

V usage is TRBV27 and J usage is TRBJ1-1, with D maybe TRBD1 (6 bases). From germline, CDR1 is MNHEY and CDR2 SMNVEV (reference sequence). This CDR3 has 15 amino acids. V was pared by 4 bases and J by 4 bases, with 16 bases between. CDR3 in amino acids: CASSSWGAMGTEAFF. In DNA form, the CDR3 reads TGTGCCAGCAGTTCCTGGGGGGCTATGGGCACTGAAGCTTTCTTT.